A single sample gave rise to the 22 T cell receptor beta chains below, sequenced in a study of T cell responses to AZD1222 COVID-19 vaccine. Sequenced by immunoSEQ multiplex PCR; TCRdb stores in-frame clones only, minus some. This table holds about 180,000 clones, over 85% found once. The starting material was peripheral blood, obtained 28 days after the second dose of the MenACWY control vaccine. These receptor sequences come from an adult who received the MenACWY meningococcal vaccine as a control.

J is TRBJ1-2 and V is TRBV28, with a possible D match to TRBD1 (6 bases). V was cut by 10 bases and J by 8 bases, with 17 bases left in between. The CDR3 spans 12 residues. Germline assignment: CDR1 MDHEN and CDR2 SYDVKM. The DNA of the CDR3 is TGTGCCACTCTCTCCAGGGGCTGGGGCTACACCTTC. This translates into CATLSRGWGYTF.

CDR3 in amino acids: CATRGQNSGNTIYF. CDR3 nucleotides: TGTGCCACCCGAGGACAGAACTCTGGAAACACCATATATTTT. The chain couples TRBV19 to TRBJ1-3; a weak D match, TRBD1 (6 bases). The length of the CDR3 is 14 residues. The germline CDR1 and CDR2 sequences are LNHDA and SQIVND (reference sequence). V was shortened by 10 bases and J by 0 bases, with 13 bases between the two germline ends.

This sequence joins TRBV2 and TRBJ2-3; D possibly uses TRBD1 or TRBD2 (6 bases each). V shed 4 bases and J shed 8 bases, with 19 bases lying between them. Germline values: CDR1 SNHLY, CDR2 FYNNEI. The CDR3 is made up of 15 amino acids. The CDR3 is CASSGGGLEAATQYF. As DNA, the CDR3 is TGTGCCAGCAGTGGAGGGGGGCTAGAGGCGGCTACGCAGTATTTT. Drawing the rest from reference TRBV2 and TRBJ2-3, the complete variable domain is EPEVTQTPSHQVTQMGQEVILRCVPISNHLYFYWYRQILGQKVEFLVSFYNNEISEKSEIFDDQFSVERPDGSNFTLKIRSTKLEDSAMYFCASSGGGLEAATQYFGPGTRLTVL.

This chain connects TRBV5-1 to TRBJ1-6; unclear D gene. Germline V gene sequence: CDR1 SGHRS, CDR2 YFSETQ. V was shortened by 0 bases and J by 4 bases, with 11 bases between the two germline ends. The CDR3 has 16 residues. CDR3 in amino acids: CASSLEGGDYNSPLHF. CDR3 sequence (DNA): TGCGCCAGCAGCTTGGAGGGAGGAGATTATAATTCACCCCTCCACTTT.

This chain joins TRBV30 and TRBJ1-1; no clear D gene. V shed 5 bases and J shed 5 bases, with 6 bases lying between them. The CDR3 totals 10 residues. Germline V gene sequence: CDR1 GTSNPN, CDR2 SVGIG (reference sequence). The chain's CDR3 is CAWSRTEAFF. Written as DNA, the CDR3 is TGTGCCTGGTCCCGTACTGAAGCTTTCTTT.

The chain combines TRBV5-5 with TRBJ2-1, with 7 bases fitting TRBD1. Germline V gene lookup returns CDR1 SGHKS and CDR2 YYEKEE (reference sequence). V was pared by 4 bases and J by 5 bases, with 3 bases of the junction left unmatched. The CDR3 runs 13 residues. CDR3 sequence (DNA): TGTGCCAGCAGCACGGGACAGAACAATGAGCAGTTCTTC. It translates to CASSTGQNNEQFF.

This sequence joins TRBV27 and TRBJ1-2, with D possibly being TRBD1 (5 bases). With 6 bases removed from V and 1 base from J, the gap between germline ends came to 18 bases. This CDR3 has 16 residues. Germline V CDR1 and CDR2: MNHEY, SMNVEV (reference sequence). The CDR3 here is CASSLKEGRGNYGYTF. In nucleotides, the CDR3 is TGTGCCAGCAGCCTAAAGGAGGGGAGGGGTAACTATGGCTACACCTTC.

The V gene is TRBV6-5, the J gene TRBJ2-7, with D tentatively TRBD2 (5 bases). The V gene lost 2 bases and the J gene lost 6 bases, with 17 bases spanning the gap. There are 15 residues in the CDR3. Per germline, CDR1 MNHEY and CDR2 SVGAGI. This chain's CDR3 is CASSYSAETGSEQYF. CDR3 nucleotides: TGTGCCAGCAGTTACAGCGCCGAGACGGGATCCGAGCAGTACTTC.

V and J are TRBV19 and TRBJ1-2; weak D call: TRBD1 (5 bases). With 3 bases removed from V and 7 bases from J, the gap between germline ends came to 15 bases. Germline V gives CDR1 LNHDA, CDR2 SQIVND (reference sequence). The CDR3 runs 14 residues. DNA of the CDR3: TGTGCCAGTAGTATGAGTGAGGGGAAAGGTGGCTACACCTTC. It specifies CASSMSEGKGGYTF.

For the CDR3, the DNA is TGTGCCAGCAGCTTGACTCCAGGGACCGGGGAGCTGTTTTTT. It codes for CASSLTPGTGELFF. The chain joins TRBV7-2 to TRBJ2-2; TRBD1 might be the D (5 bases). Between the trimmed V and J ends, which lost 3 bases and 5 bases, there was a span of 10 bases. The CDR3 extends over 14 amino acids. CDR1 and CDR2 (germline): SGHTA, FQGNSA.

The chain combines TRBV12-3 or TRBV12-4 with TRBJ1-4; D not resolved. The ends were cut back, 6 bases at V and 16 bases at J, with 18 bases in the middle. The CDR3 extends over 12 amino acids. The CDR3 protein is CASSNDQKRQFF. The CDR3, as DNA: TGTGCCAGCAGCAACGATCAGAAACGTCAGTTTTTT.

The chain uses TRBV2 and TRBJ1-1; D gene ambiguous. Germline CDR1 and CDR2: SNHLY and FYNNEI. The CDR3 covers 10 residues. Trimming left V 1 base short and J 11 bases short, with 5 bases between. CDR3 coding DNA: TGTGCCAGCAGTGAAGTTACGGCTTTCTTT. As protein: CASSEVTAFF.

The CDR3 is CASNLGRLAYEQYF. The CDR3 region has the DNA TGTGCCAGCAATTTAGGACGCTTAGCCTACGAGCAGTACTTC. The V call is TRBV6-5, the J call TRBJ2-7; D is unresolved. Germline CDR1 is MNHEY and CDR2 is SVGAGI. Trimming pared 7 bases from V and 2 bases from J, leaving 15 bases between. This CDR3 is built from 14 residues.

The chain couples TRBV11-2 to TRBJ1-4, with D tentatively TRBD1 (6 bases). This CDR3 has 15 residues. Trimming stripped 2 bases from V and 5 bases from J, with 12 bases between. The germline CDR1 and CDR2 sequences are SGHAT and FQNNGV. CDR3 sequence: CASSLNGQRNEKLFF. In nucleotides, the CDR3 is TGTGCCAGCAGCTTAAACGGACAGCGGAATGAAAAACTGTTTTTT.

The gene calls are TRBV11-1 and TRBJ2-7; tentative D call: TRBD1 (6 bases). The germline CDR1 and CDR2 sequences are SGHAT and FQDESV (reference sequence). V dropped 5 bases and J dropped 1 base, with 12 bases sitting between them. The CDR3 is 14 amino acids. The CDR3 loop is CASSNDRTSYEQYF. The CDR3 bases are TGTGCCAGCAGCAATGACAGGACATCCTACGAGCAGTACTTC.

V gene TRBV30 combines with J gene TRBJ1-1; perhaps TRBD1 as D (5 bases). Trimming left V 0 bases short and J 6 bases short, with 14 bases between. The CDR3 contains 14 residues. Germline values: CDR1 GTSNPN, CDR2 SVGIG (reference sequence). The CDR3 is CAWSVGADGAEAFF. In nucleotides, the CDR3 is TGTGCCTGGAGTGTAGGGGCGGATGGGGCTGAAGCTTTCTTT.

This sequence joins TRBV29-1 and TRBJ1-5; TRBD1 is a possible D gene (6 bases). The V gene lost 2 bases and the J gene lost 2 bases, with 7 bases spanning the gap. The CDR3 spans 13 residues. From germline, CDR1 is SQVTM and CDR2 ANQGSEA. The CDR3 nucleotides read TGCAGCGTTGAACAGGGGCGCAATCAGCCCCAGCATTTT. Its translation: CSVEQGRNQPQHF.

The chain's CDR3 is CASSLAQGSISEKLFF. The CDR3 nucleotides read TGTGCCAGCAGCTTAGCCCAGGGGAGCATAAGTGAAAAACTGTTTTTT. V gene TRBV7-2 combines with J gene TRBJ1-4; D is perhaps TRBD1 (6 bases). Germline V gene sequence: CDR1 SGHTA, CDR2 FQGNSA. V was pared by 0 bases and J by 7 bases, with 15 bases between. The CDR3 sequence is 16 residues long.

The gene calls are TRBV30 and TRBJ1-3; D is uncertain. From germline, CDR1 is GTSNPN and CDR2 SVGIG (reference sequence). There are 15 residues in the CDR3. Trimming stripped 4 bases from V and 0 bases from J, with 13 bases between. CDR3: CAWTKGLNSGNTIYF. The CDR3 DNA follows: TGTGCCTGGACCAAAGGACTGAACTCTGGAAACACCATATATTTT.

This chain connects TRBV14 to TRBJ1-1; maybe TRBD1 (6 bases). This CDR3 is built from 13 residues. V shed 6 bases and J shed 5 bases, with 13 bases lying between them. The germline V gene has CDR1 SGHDN and CDR2 FVKESK. The CDR3 DNA reads TGTGCCAGCAGACAACAGGGAAATACTGAAGCTTTCTTT. Its protein product is CASRQQGNTEAFF.

The chain links TRBV7-2 to TRBJ1-1; TRBD1 matches 8 bases. The V and J ends lost 11 bases and 6 bases, in that order; junction bases with no gene match: 11. The CDR3 spans 13 residues. Germline V gene data show CDR1 as SGHTA and CDR2 as FQGNSA. This chain's CDR3 is CAVRTGMAPEAFF. The CDR3 DNA reads TGTGCCGTCAGGACAGGGATGGCCCCTGAAGCTTTCTTT.

V gene TRBV6-5 combines with J gene TRBJ2-3, with unresolved D. This CDR3 is 12 amino acids long. The V end was cut by 6 bases, the J end by 5 bases, with 9 bases between. The germline V gene encodes CDR1 MNHEY and CDR2 SVGAGI. CDR3 coding DNA: TGTGCCAGCAGCGCAATAGGAGATACGCAGTATTTT. Its translation: CASSAIGDTQYF.